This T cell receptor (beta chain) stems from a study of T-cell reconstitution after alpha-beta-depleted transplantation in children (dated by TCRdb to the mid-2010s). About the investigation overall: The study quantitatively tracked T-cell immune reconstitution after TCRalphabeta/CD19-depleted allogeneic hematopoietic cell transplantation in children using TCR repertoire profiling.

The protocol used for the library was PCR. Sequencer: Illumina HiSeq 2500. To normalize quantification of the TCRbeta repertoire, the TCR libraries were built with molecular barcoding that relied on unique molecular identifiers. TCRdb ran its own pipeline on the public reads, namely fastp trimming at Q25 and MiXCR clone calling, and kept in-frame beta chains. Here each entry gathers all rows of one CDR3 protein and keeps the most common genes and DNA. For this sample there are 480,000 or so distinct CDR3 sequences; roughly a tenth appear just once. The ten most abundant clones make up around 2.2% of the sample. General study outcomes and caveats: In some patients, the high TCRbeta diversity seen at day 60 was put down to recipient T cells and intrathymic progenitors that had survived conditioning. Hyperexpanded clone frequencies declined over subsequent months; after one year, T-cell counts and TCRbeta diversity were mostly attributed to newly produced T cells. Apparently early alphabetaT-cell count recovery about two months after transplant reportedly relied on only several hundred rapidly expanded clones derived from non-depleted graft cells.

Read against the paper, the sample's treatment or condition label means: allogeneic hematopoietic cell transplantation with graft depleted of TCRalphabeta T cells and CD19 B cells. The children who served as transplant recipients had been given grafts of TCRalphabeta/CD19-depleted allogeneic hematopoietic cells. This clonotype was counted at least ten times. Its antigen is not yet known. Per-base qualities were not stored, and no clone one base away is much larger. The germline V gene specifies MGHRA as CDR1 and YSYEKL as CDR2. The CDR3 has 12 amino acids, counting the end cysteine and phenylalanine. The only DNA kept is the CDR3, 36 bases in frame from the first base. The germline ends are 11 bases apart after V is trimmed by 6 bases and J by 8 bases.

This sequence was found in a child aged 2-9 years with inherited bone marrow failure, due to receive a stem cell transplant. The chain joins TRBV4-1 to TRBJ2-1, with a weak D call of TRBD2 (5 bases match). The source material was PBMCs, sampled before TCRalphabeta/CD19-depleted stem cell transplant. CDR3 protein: CASSWRWDEQFF. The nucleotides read TGCGCCAGCAGTTGGAGGTGGGATGAGCAGTTCTTC.